This T cell receptor (beta chain) was sequenced in a study of blood T cell repertoires in COVID-19. The wider study: Spain, Italy and the United States supplied samples that represented acute and convalescent COVID-19.

This clone was recorded a few times. Looked up from germline, CDR1 is SGHNT and CDR2 is YYREEE (reference sequence). With V trimmed by 1 base and J by 4 bases, 4 bases remained unmatched. This CDR3 comprises 16 residues. How the authors handled the data: Amplifying reference gene primers gave estimates of nucleated cell counts. Here immunoSEQ multiplex PCR was the method, and the copy in TCRdb shows in-frame clones only, minus some. The DNA gave D and trimming, while V, J and clone size come from that table. The sample includes 50,000 to 60,000 clones, 70% to 90% of them seen just once. The chain has TRBV5-4 and TRBJ2-2; 10 positions agree with TRBD1. This TCR was sampled from a man in his 60s with acute or convalescent COVID-19. The specimen sequenced was peripheral blood. The CDR3 loop is CASSLKGQGRTGELFF. Here the CDR3 DNA reads TGTGCCAGCAGCTTGAAGGGACAGGGGCGCACCGGGGAGCTGTTTTTT.